These T cell receptor beta chains were read from a single sample in a study of cytomegalovirus exposure and HLA in healthy donors. TCRdb's table, derived via immunoSEQ multiplex PCR, lists solely in-frame clones and lacks some. The data contain under 200,000 clones, about 75% of them singletons. The sequencing input was PBMCs. These receptors were taken from a woman in her 40s in good health and CMV-seropositive. The CDR3 runs from the conserved cysteine through the conserved F or W. D genes are given only for firm matches. Not all rows give a size; the values are once, few, many and, for expanded clones, a class.

abundance,j_gene,v_gene,d_gene,CDR3aa,CDR3nt
once,TRBJ2-7,TRBV5-1,-,CASSLALAGGEQYF,TGCGCCAGCAGCTTGGCCTTGGCCGGGGGCGAGCAGTACTTC
-,TRBJ1-1,TRBV6-1,-,CASSESRVLGTEAFF,TGTGCCAGCAGTGAATCGAGGGTTTTGGGGACTGAAGCTTTCTTT
-,TRBJ2-1,TRBV27,-,CASTMGGRRGRGEQFF,TGTGCCAGCACCATGGGAGGTAGGCGGGGAAGGGGTGAGCAGTTCTTC
-,TRBJ2-5,TRBV7-2,-,CASSLFGQSQETQYF,TGTGCCAGCAGCTTATTCGGACAGAGCCAAGAGACCCAGTACTTC
-,TRBJ2-5,TRBV14,-,CASSNGETQYF,TGTGCCAGCAGCAACGGAGAGACCCAGTACTTC
-,TRBJ1-3,TRBV19,-,CASGHREPGNTIYF,TGTGCCAGTGGGCACAGGGAGCCTGGAAACACCATATATTTT
-,TRBJ1-2,TRBV7-2,TRBD1,CASSRPGTGGARGYTF,TGTGCCAGCAGCCGCCCAGGGACAGGGGGCGCGAGGGGCTACACCTTC
-,TRBJ1-2,TRBV19,-,CASSSGFGYTF,TGTGCCAGTAGTTCAGGGTTTGGCTACACCTTC
-,TRBJ1-4,TRBV7-9,-,CASSFRGTNEKLFF,TGTGCCAGCAGCTTCAGGGGCACTAATGAAAAACTGTTTTTT
-,TRBJ2-3,TRBV6-1,-,CASSERRGDTQYF,TGTGCCAGCAGTGAGCGCAGGGGTGATACGCAGTATTTT
few,TRBJ2-5,TRBV7-2,-,CASSYTRGAGRETQYF,TGTGCCAGCAGCTACACCCGGGGGGCTGGACGAGAGACCCAGTACTTC
-,TRBJ2-7,TRBV7-8,-,CASSLPIHPGVGEQYF,TGTGCCAGCAGCTTACCTATTCATCCAGGGGTTGGGGAGCAGTACTTC
-,TRBJ1-1,TRBV2,-,CASREGSLNTEAFF,TGTGCCAGCAGGGAGGGATCTCTAAACACTGAAGCTTTCTTT
-,TRBJ2-7,TRBV4-3,-,CASSQDLIGGSYEQYF,TGCGCCAGCAGCCAAGATCTAATAGGCGGCTCCTACGAGCAGTACTTC
-,TRBJ2-3,TRBV28,-,CASSLYNTDTQYF,TGTGCCAGCAGTTTATACAACACAGATACGCAGTATTTT
-,TRBJ2-1,TRBV6-6,-,CASSYHRQASWNEQFF,TGTGCCAGCAGTTACCATCGACAGGCCTCGTGGAATGAGCAGTTCTTC
few,TRBJ2-7,TRBV9,TRBD1,CASSPLRGTGGLYEQYF,TGTGCCAGCAGCCCTCTCCGCGGGACAGGGGGCCTTTACGAGCAGTACTTC
-,TRBJ2-1,TRBV27,TRBD2,CASSLRPFVSGLGGLAGEGNEQFF,TGTGCCAGCAGTTTAAGGCCATTCGTAAGCGGTTTGGGGGGACTAGCGGGAGAAGGGAATGAGCAGTTCTTC
once,TRBJ1-1,TRBV6-5,-,CASSGANRVGTEAFF,TGTGCCAGCAGTGGGGCAAACAGGGTTGGGACTGAAGCTTTCTTT
-,TRBJ2-1,TRBV21-1,-,CASSKGTSGSNEQFF,TGTGCCAGCAGCAAAGGGACTAGCGGGAGCAATGAGCAGTTCTTC
-,TRBJ1-2,TRBV10-2,-,CASKLGGETWGYTF,TGCGCCAGCAAATTGGGAGGAGAGACGTGGGGCTACACCTTC
-,TRBJ2-2,TRBV15,-,CATGDRTNTGELFF,TGTGCCACCGGAGATCGGACAAACACCGGGGAGCTGTTTTTT
-,TRBJ1-1,TRBV6-5,-,CASSYYSSMNTEAFF,TGTGCCAGCAGTTACTATTCGAGCATGAACACTGAAGCTTTCTTT
once,TRBJ2-7,TRBV10-3,TRBD1,CAISEADRAGYF,TGTGCCATCAGTGAGGCTGACAGGGCGGGGTACTTC
-,TRBJ2-7,TRBV9,TRBD2,CASAREGGLAGDEQYF,TGTGCCAGCGCACGAGAGGGGGGACTAGCGGGAGACGAGCAGTACTTC
-,TRBJ2-2,TRBV18,TRBD1,CASSPVTGGRTGELFF,TGTGCCAGCTCACCCGTGACAGGGGGCCGGACCGGGGAGCTGTTTTTT
-,TRBJ2-2,TRBV10-3,TRBD2,CAISDAGDTGELFF,TGTGCCATCAGCGACGCGGGGGACACCGGGGAGCTGTTTTTT
-,TRBJ2-7,TRBV4-2,TRBD2,CASSQDGQRGSYEQYF,TGTGCCAGCAGCCAAGACGGCCAGCGGGGTTCCTACGAGCAGTACTTC
-,TRBJ2-7,TRBV27,TRBD1,CASSLSDRGPYEQYF,TGTGCCAGCAGTTTATCGGACAGGGGGCCCTACGAGCAGTACTTC
once,TRBJ2-1,TRBV6-6,TRBD2,CASSYVASGYNEQFF,TGTGCCAGCAGTTACGTAGCTAGCGGCTACAATGAGCAGTTCTTC
-,TRBJ1-3,TRBV4-3,-,CASSQWRSSGNTIYF,TGCGCCAGCAGCCAATGGAGGAGCTCTGGAAACACCATATATTTT
few,TRBJ2-7,TRBV4-2,-,CASSSGQPYEQYF,TGTGCCAGCAGCTCAGGACAGCCCTACGAGCAGTACTTC
once,TRBJ2-5,TRBV28,TRBD2,CASRGTSAIWEETQYF,TGTGCCAGCAGAGGGACTAGCGCTATTTGGGAAGAGACCCAGTACTTC
-,TRBJ2-2,TRBV27,TRBD2,CASAPQGSAGLNTGELFF,TGTGCCAGCGCCCCACAAGGGTCAGCGGGACTTAACACCGGGGAGCTGTTTTTT
-,TRBJ2-5,TRBV18,-,CASSLEETQYF,TGTGCCAGCTCTCTCGAAGAGACCCAGTACTTC
-,TRBJ2-3,TRBV5-1,TRBD1,CASSSDRFRTDTQYF,TGCGCCAGCAGCTCGGACAGGTTCAGGACAGATACGCAGTATTTT
-,TRBJ2-1,TRBV6-5,TRBD2,CASSSPTSGNYNEQFF,TGTGCCAGCAGTTCCCCTACTAGCGGGAACTACAATGAGCAGTTCTTC
-,TRBJ1-2,TRBV10-2,-,CASSESKGGDAYGYTF,TGCGCCAGCAGTGAGTCGAAAGGGGGAGACGCATATGGCTACACCTTC
-,TRBJ2-7,TRBV6-1,-,CASSDIHRQSYEQYF,TGTGCCAGCAGTGATATTCACCGACAGTCCTACGAGCAGTACTTC
-,TRBJ1-5,TRBV6-6,-,CASIGGGRFNQPQHF,TGTGCCAGCATCGGCGGGGGGCGGTTCAATCAGCCCCAGCATTTT
few,TRBJ1-4,TRBV5-4,-,CASSTNRAVNEKLFF,TGTGCCAGCAGTACGAACAGGGCCGTTAATGAAAAACTGTTTTTT
once,TRBJ2-5,TRBV5-1,-,CASSLVQSYQETQYF,TGCGCCAGCAGCTTGGTACAGAGCTATCAAGAGACCCAGTACTTC
few,TRBJ2-3,TRBV7-9,TRBD1,CASANTGANTDTQYF,TGTGCCAGCGCCAACACAGGGGCTAACACAGATACGCAGTATTTT
-,TRBJ1-1,TRBV11-2,-,CASSPSGGFLLNTEAFF,TGTGCCAGCAGCCCTAGCGGGGGATTTCTACTGAACACTGAAGCTTTCTTT
once,TRBJ2-3,TRBV27,-,CASSSSDTQYF,TGTGCCAGCAGTTCCTCAGATACGCAGTATTTT
-,TRBJ2-7,TRBV28,TRBD2,CASSLAGGAYEQYF,TGTGCCAGCAGTTTAGCGGGAGGGGCCTACGAGCAGTACTTC
-,TRBJ2-5,TRBV7-3,TRBD2,CASSLRAGRVETQYF,TGTGCCAGCAGCTTACGGGCGGGGAGGGTCGAGACCCAGTACTTC
-,TRBJ1-1,TRBV14,TRBD1,CASSPGTGGKTEAFF,TGTGCCAGCAGCCCCGGGACAGGGGGCAAGACTGAAGCTTTCTTT
-,TRBJ2-7,TRBV9,TRBD2,CASSGGTSGGREQYF,TGTGCCAGCAGCGGAGGGACTAGCGGAGGGAGGGAGCAGTACTTC
once,TRBJ2-5,TRBV2,TRBD1,CASRADRGVSQETQYF,TGTGCCAGCAGAGCGGACAGGGGTGTTAGCCAAGAGACCCAGTACTTC
few,TRBJ2-6,TRBV19,TRBD1,CATRDRGANVLTF,TGTGCCACCCGGGACAGGGGGGCCAACGTCCTGACTTTC
-,TRBJ1-1,TRBV15,-,CATSRKPGLLGAEAFF,TGTGCCACCAGCAGAAAGCCGGGACTACTGGGGGCTGAAGCTTTCTTT
few,TRBJ2-6,TRBV19,-,CASSIPGAGANVLTF,TGTGCCAGTAGTATCCCAGGGGCTGGGGCCAACGTCCTGACTTTC
few,TRBJ1-3,TRBV6-6,TRBD1,CASILTGAGNTIYF,TGTGCCAGTATCCTGACAGGGGCTGGAAACACCATATATTTT